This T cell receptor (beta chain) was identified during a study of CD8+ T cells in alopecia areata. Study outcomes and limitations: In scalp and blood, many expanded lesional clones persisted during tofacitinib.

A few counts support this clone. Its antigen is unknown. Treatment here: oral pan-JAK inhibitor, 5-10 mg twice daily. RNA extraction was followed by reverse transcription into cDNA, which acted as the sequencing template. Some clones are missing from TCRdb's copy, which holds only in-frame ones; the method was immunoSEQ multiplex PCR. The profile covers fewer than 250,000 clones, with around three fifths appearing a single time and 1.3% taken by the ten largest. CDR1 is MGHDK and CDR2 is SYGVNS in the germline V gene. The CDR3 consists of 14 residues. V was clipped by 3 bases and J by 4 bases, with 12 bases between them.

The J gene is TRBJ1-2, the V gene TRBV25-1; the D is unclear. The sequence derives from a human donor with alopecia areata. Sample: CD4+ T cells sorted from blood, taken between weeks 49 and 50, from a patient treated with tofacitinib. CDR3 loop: CASSEGVSIYGYTF. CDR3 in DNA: TGTGCCAGCAGTGAGGGCGTGAGTATCTATGGCTACACCTTC.